These 21 T cell receptor beta chains were all obtained from the same sample, sequenced in a study of T cell responses to AZD1222 COVID-19 vaccine. Profiling relied on immunoSEQ multiplex PCR, and the TCRdb table lists in-frame clones only, not all of them. The data contain around 80,000 clones, about four fifths of them seen just once; the ten biggest clones take up approximately 1.4%. The input for sequencing was peripheral blood, taken 28 days after the second AZD1222 dose. Receptors were obtained from an adult who received the AZD1222 COVID-19 vaccine.

This chain connects TRBV5-8 to TRBJ2-5, with TRBD2 matching 8 bases. V gave up 4 bases and J gave up 4 bases; unmatched junction bases: 3. CDR1 is SGHTS and CDR2 is YDEGEE in the germline V gene. CDR3 size: 13 residues. CDR3 amino acids: CASSRTSPETQYF. The DNA for the CDR3 is TGTGCCAGCAGCCGGACTAGCCCAGAGACCCAGTACTTC.

This clone was detected only once. The CDR3 bases are TGTGCCAGCAGTTTGGTGAATGAAAAACTGTTTTTT. It specifies CASSLVNEKLFF. This chain joins TRBV6-2 or TRBV6-3 and TRBJ1-4, with D unclear. Trimming cost V 4 bases and J 5 bases, with 5 bases left between them. This CDR3 region has 12 residues. The V gene's germline CDR1 is MNHEY and CDR2 SVGEGT.

This chain joins TRBV19 and TRBJ2-3, with D possibly being TRBD2 (5 bases). V lost 1 base to trimming and J lost 3 bases, with 5 bases between them. The CDR3 totals 13 residues. CDR1 is LNHDA, CDR2 SQIVND, per germline (reference sequence). The DNA for the CDR3 is TGTGCCAGTAGTATAGGAGGGACAGATACGCAGTATTTT. This codes for CASSIGGTDTQYF.

There are a few counts of this clone. This sequence joins TRBV10-3 and TRBJ2-3; possible D gene TRBD1, 5 bases. CDR1 and CDR2 (germline): ENHRY, SYGVKD. V dropped 4 bases and J dropped 6 bases, with 20 bases sitting between them. CDR3 length equals 16 residues. CDR3 protein: CAISVSLVGDRDTQYF. CDR3 in DNA: TGTGCCATCAGTGTGAGTCTAGTAGGGGATAGGGATACGCAGTATTTT.

With respect to this clone: Additional DNA sequences in this sample encode the identical CDR3. This chain connects TRBV5-4 to TRBJ1-1; 8 nucleotides align to TRBD1. CDR1 SGHNT and CDR2 YYREEE come from the germline V gene (reference sequence). With V trimmed by 0 bases and J by 1 base, 2 bases remained unmatched. The CDR3 runs to 15 residues. CDR3 DNA: TGTGCCAGCAGCTTGGGGGGGACAGGGAACACTGAAGCTTTCTTT. Translating it yields CASSLGGTGNTEAFF.

This chain links TRBV7-3 with TRBJ1-1; a weak D match, TRBD1 (5 bases). V gave up 0 bases and J gave up 8 bases, with 13 bases separating them. The CDR3 is 14 amino acids. Germline loops: CDR1 SGHTA, CDR2 FQGTGA. The CDR3 is CASSLTSGLGEAFF. CDR3 DNA sequence: TGTGCCAGCAGCTTAACATCGGGGCTGGGAGAAGCTTTCTTT.

This chain links TRBV3-1 (or the pseudogene TRBV3-2) with TRBJ1-1, with D hard to call. Trimming pared 1 base from V and 7 bases from J, leaving 13 bases between. The CDR3 has 14 residues. In germline, CDR1 is LGHDT, CDR2 YNNKEL (reference sequence). CDR3 sequence (DNA): TGTGCCAGCAGCCAAGTTCTAGCCAGGAATGAAGCTTTCTTT. Translating gives CASSQVLARNEAFF.

The chain's CDR3 is CASSSSLNTEAFF. The CDR3 DNA is TGTGCCAGCTCAAGCAGCCTGAACACTGAAGCTTTCTTT. The rearrangement links TRBV18 to TRBJ1-1; no definite D call. CDR1 is KGHSH and CDR2 is LQKENI in the germline V gene. This CDR3 is built from 13 residues. V was shortened by 5 bases and J by 0 bases, with 7 bases between the two germline ends.

Here the CDR3 DNA reads TGTGCCAGCAGCACCCGGACGGCCTTAGGGACCCTGAACACCGGGGAGCTGTTTTTT. It yields the protein CASSTRTALGTLNTGELFF. The rearrangement uses TRBV11-3 and TRBJ2-2; D is tentatively TRBD1 or TRBD2 (5 bases each). This CDR3 spans 19 amino acids. V was pared by 5 bases and J by 1 base, with 23 bases between. Looked up from germline, CDR1 is SGHNT and CDR2 is YENEEA. The full variable domain, rest sourced from reference TRBV11-3 and TRBJ2-2, is EAGVVQSPRYKIIEKKQPVAFWCNPISGHNTLYWYLQNLGQGPELLIRYENEEAVDDSQLPKDRFSAERLKGVDSTLKIQPAELGDSAVYLCASSTRTALGTLNTGELFFGEGSRLTVL.

The chain is built from TRBV3-1 (or the pseudogene TRBV3-2) and TRBJ1-6; maybe TRBD1 (6 bases). The germline CDR1 and CDR2 sequences are LGHDT and YNNKEL (reference sequence). The V end lost 5 bases, the J end lost 8 bases, and 13 bases lay between the germline ends. The CDR3 contains 14 residues. The CDR3 region is CASSYPGADSPLHF. In DNA, the CDR3 is TGTGCCAGCAGCTACCCGGGGGCGGATTCACCCCTCCACTTT.

The table lists this clone with a count of one. The chain combines TRBV5-1 with TRBJ2-1; TRBD2 aligns across 8 bases. Germline assignment: CDR1 SGHRS and CDR2 YFSETQ. The V segment lost 4 bases and the J segment 2 bases; nucleotides outside the gene matches: 5. The CDR3 runs to 15 residues. The CDR3 DNA is TGCGCCAGCAGCCTCACTAGCGGAGCCTACAATGAGCAGTTCTTC. Translating gives CASSLTSGAYNEQFF.

This chain uses TRBV6-2 or TRBV6-3 with TRBJ1-6; D unclear. The CDR3 runs 14 residues. Germline lookup yields CDR1 MNHEY and CDR2 SVGEGT. The V and J ends lost 3 bases and 6 bases respectively, with 9 bases between them. The CDR3 loop reads CASSYSGLNSPLHF. CDR3 DNA: TGTGCCAGCAGTTATTCCGGACTTAATTCACCCCTCCACTTT.

The chain employs TRBV29-1 and TRBJ2-1; 8 bases are shared with TRBD2. The CDR3 covers 16 residues. CDR1 is SQVTM, CDR2 ANQGSEA, per germline. V lost 3 bases and J lost 1; bases outside the gene matches: 8. The CDR3 protein is CSVESVSGMSYNEQFF. DNA of the CDR3: TGCAGCGTTGAGAGTGTTAGCGGGATGTCCTACAATGAGCAGTTCTTC.

The chain combines TRBV28 with TRBJ2-2; D gene ambiguous. Germline V gene sequence: CDR1 MDHEN, CDR2 SYDVKM. This CDR3 region has 15 residues. V gave up 5 bases and J gave up 3 bases, with 13 bases separating them. The CDR3 region is CASSDMTFYTGELFF. CDR3 nucleotides: TGTGCCAGCAGTGACATGACTTTCTACACCGGGGAGCTGTTTTTT.

The rearrangement uses TRBV4-3 and TRBJ2-1; TRBD1 is a possible D gene (6 bases). The CDR3 has 15 residues. Trimming cost V 6 bases and J 4 bases, with 16 bases left between them. CDR1 is LGHNA, CDR2 YSLEER, per germline. The CDR3 sequence: CASSRDGTTYNEQFF. The CDR3 DNA reads TGCGCCAGCAGTCGTGATGGGACAACTTACAATGAGCAGTTCTTC.

V is TRBV5-1 and J is TRBJ2-3, with D perhaps matching TRBD2 (6 bases). CDR3 length equals 12 residues. CDR1 is SGHRS and CDR2 is YFSETQ in the germline V gene. The germline V and J ends were trimmed by 2 bases and 5 bases, with 6 bases remaining between them. The chain's CDR3 is CASSFGGDTQYF. The CDR3 nucleotides read TGCGCCAGCAGCTTCGGGGGAGATACGCAGTATTTT. Full variable domain (missing parts from reference TRBV5-1 and TRBJ2-3): KAGVTQTPRYLIKTRGQQVTLSCSPISGHRSVSWYQQTPGQGLQFLFEYFSETQRNKGNFPGRFSGRQFSNSRSEMNVSTLELGDSALYLCASSFGGDTQYFGPGTRLTVL.

The chain uses TRBV28 and TRBJ2-1, with D tentatively TRBD1 or TRBD2 (5 bases each). V lost 4 bases to trimming and J lost 3 bases, with 19 bases between them. Germline V lookup: CDR1 MDHEN, CDR2 SYDVKM. The CDR3 contains 17 residues. For the CDR3, the DNA is TGTGCCAGCAGTTCGCCACCGGGACGTATCGACTACAATGAGCAGTTCTTC. This gives the protein CASSSPPGRIDYNEQFF.

The rearrangement uses TRBV28 and TRBJ2-3; 9 positions match TRBD1. Germline V CDR1 and CDR2: MDHEN, SYDVKM. CDR3 length: 16 residues. The V segment lost 7 bases and the J segment 2 bases; nucleotides outside the gene matches: 10. In DNA form, the CDR3 reads TGTGCCAGCAACAGGGGGCGAATATGGGACACAGATACGCAGTATTTT. It is translated as CASNRGRIWDTDTQYF.

This CDR3 is CASSYSGQVVNGYTF. The CDR3 coding sequence is TGTGCCAGCAGTTACTCGGGACAGGTGGTTAATGGCTACACCTTC. The genes are TRBV6-5 and TRBJ1-2; 8 nucleotides match TRBD1. V was clipped by 0 bases and J by 6 bases; unmatched bases: 6. The CDR3 length is 15 residues. CDR1 is MNHEY, CDR2 SVGAGI, per germline.

The chain recombines TRBV15 with TRBJ2-3; TRBD2 aligns across 8 bases. This CDR3 is 16 amino acids long. The V and J ends lost 3 bases and 2 bases, in that order; junction bases with no gene match: 7. Germline lookup yields CDR1 LNHNV and CDR2 YYDKDF (reference sequence). The CDR3 DNA reads as TGTGCCACCAGCAGTCAACTAGCGGACTACACAGATACGCAGTATTTT. Encoded protein: CATSSQLADYTDTQYF.

This chain joins TRBV28 and TRBJ2-7, with no clear D. CDR3 length: 14 residues. V lost 1 base, J lost 0 bases, and 7 bases lay in between. From germline, CDR1 is MDHEN and CDR2 SYDVKM. CDR3 sequence (DNA): TGTGCCAGCAGTTTATCTCACGTCTCCTACGAGCAGTACTTC. This gives the protein CASSLSHVSYEQYF.